The TCR beta chain described here comes from a study of shared clonotypes between healthy human individuals. Study as a whole: Researchers drew samples from two women and three men aged 18 to 49.

V lost 5 bases to trimming and J lost 3 bases, with 5 bases between them. CDR1 is SGHTA, CDR2 FQGNSA, per germline. The CDR3 has 11 residues. Repertoires were generated with immunoSEQ multiplex PCR, while TCRdb's copy carries only in-frame clones and drops some. The table has about 120,000 clones, approximately 70% seen once. On this clone itself: Its antigen is unidentified.

Findings of the study overall: The four-donor shared clonotypes exceeded non-shared clonotypes in generation probability, with non-shared ones scoring lower. Sampling included only blood; tissue repertoires likely differ. Richness estimates generally favored naive over memory subsets.

The chain uses TRBV7-2 and TRBJ2-7; D remains unclear. This clonotype was sampled from a woman in her thirties in good health. Sequenced material: memory CD8+ T cells sorted from blood. Sample subset: CD45RO+ cells pooled with CCR7-negative TemRA cells. In DNA form, the CDR3 reads TGTGCCAGCAGCCCGAACTACGAGCAGTACTTC. Protein sequence: CASSPNYEQYF.